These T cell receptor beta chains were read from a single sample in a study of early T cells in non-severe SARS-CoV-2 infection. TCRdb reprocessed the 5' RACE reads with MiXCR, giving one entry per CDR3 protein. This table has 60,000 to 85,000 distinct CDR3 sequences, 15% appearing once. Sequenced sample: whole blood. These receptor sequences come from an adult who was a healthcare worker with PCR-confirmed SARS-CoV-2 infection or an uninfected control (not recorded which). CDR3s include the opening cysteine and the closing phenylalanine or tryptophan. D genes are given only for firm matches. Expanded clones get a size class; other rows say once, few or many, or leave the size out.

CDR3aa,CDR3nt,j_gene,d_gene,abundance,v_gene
CASSFASGRSPLHF,TGTGCCAGCAGCTTCGCCTCAGGGAGATCACCCCTCCACTTT,TRBJ1-6,.,many,TRBV5-6
CASSLRQDSPLHF,TGTGCCAGCAGCCTCCGACAGGATTCACCCCTCCACTTT,TRBJ1-6,.,many,TRBV3-1
CASSESITDTQYF,TGTGCCAGCAGTGAGTCCATTACAGATACGCAGTATTTT,TRBJ2-3,.,.,TRBV2
CASSQEDRFPSYNEQFF,TGTGCCAGCAGCCAAGAGGACAGGTTCCCCTCCTACAATGAGCAGTTCTTC,TRBJ2-1,TRBD1,few,TRBV4-2
CASSLSGTGAYEQYF,TGCGCCAGCAGCCTTTCCGGGACAGGAGCGTACGAGCAGTACTTC,TRBJ2-7,TRBD1,many,TRBV4-1
CASRRAPTGELFF,TGTGCCAGCAGGAGGGCTCCCACCGGGGAGCTGTTTTTT,TRBJ2-2,.,.,TRBV5-6
CSAHPRQGGYEQYF,TGCAGTGCCCACCCCCGCCAGGGTGGCTACGAGCAGTACTTC,TRBJ2-7,.,.,TRBV20-1
CASSLRAALGGYTF,TGCGCCAGCAGCCTCCGGGCGGCGCTCGGAGGCTACACCTTC,TRBJ1-2,.,few,TRBV5-1
CASSLAPLYEQYF,TGTGCCAGCAGCCTAGCCCCGCTATACGAGCAGTACTTC,TRBJ2-7,.,.,TRBV28
CASSLWTDRSPLHF,TGTGCCAGCAGTTTATGGACTGACCGGTCACCCCTCCACTTT,TRBJ1-6,.,.,TRBV12-3/TRBV12-4
CASSRGTSGISEQYF,TGTGCCAGCAGCCGCGGGACTAGCGGGATCTCCGAGCAGTACTTC,TRBJ2-7,TRBD2,few,TRBV3-1
CASSLEPPINEQFF,TGTGCCAGCAGCTTAGAGCCCCCTATCAATGAGCAGTTCTTC,TRBJ2-1,.,many,TRBV11-2
CASIRQGVGYNSPLHF,TGTGCCAGCATCCGACAGGGGGTCGGGTATAATTCACCCCTCCACTTT,TRBJ1-6,TRBD1,.,TRBV28
CASSRMEVNYGYTF,TGTGCCAGCAGCCGGATGGAAGTGAACTATGGCTACACCTTC,TRBJ1-2,.,.,TRBV7-2
CASSEKVKDTLLLDTEAFF,TGTGCCAGCAGTGAAAAAGTGAAGGACACCCTTTTATTGGACACTGAAGCTTTCTTT,TRBJ1-1,.,few,TRBV6-1
CSVALGKRDSPLHF,TGCAGCGTGGCCTTAGGCAAACGGGATTCACCCCTCCACTTT,TRBJ1-6,.,.,TRBV29-1
CASSLPLYEQYF,TGTGCCAGCAGTCTTCCCCTGTACGAGCAGTACTTC,TRBJ2-7,.,few,TRBV28
CASTGNTGELFF,TGTGCCAGCACCGGCAACACCGGGGAGCTGTTTTTT,TRBJ2-2,.,once,TRBV27
CSVGGIEQYF,TGCAGCGTTGGGGGGATCGAGCAGTACTTC,TRBJ2-7,.,few,TRBV29-1
CSARDTAGGRRNTQYF,TGCAGTGCTAGAGATACAGCGGGAGGGAGGCGGAATACGCAGTATTTT,TRBJ2-3,TRBD2,few,TRBV20-1
CASSQAGQGTTYEQYF,TGCGCCAGCAGCCAAGCCGGACAGGGAACTACCTACGAGCAGTACTTC,TRBJ2-7,TRBD1,.,TRBV4-1
CASTLTGGEGYTF,TGTGCCAGTACCCTGACAGGGGGCGAGGGCTACACCTTC,TRBJ1-2,TRBD1,.,TRBV19
CASSPVPGSRSPDTQYF,TGTGCCAGCAGCCCGGTCCCGGGCAGTCGGTCTCCCGATACGCAGTATTTT,TRBJ2-3,.,.,TRBV12-3/TRBV12-4
CASSFWGALGYTF,TGTGCCAGCAGTTTCTGGGGGGCGCTGGGCTACACCTTC,TRBJ1-2,.,.,TRBV28
CASSSVNQPQHF,TGTGCCAGCAGCTCGGTCAATCAGCCCCAGCATTTT,TRBJ1-5,.,many,TRBV6-5
CSALQALNQPQHF,TGCAGTGCTTTACAGGCTCTCAATCAGCCCCAGCATTTT,TRBJ1-5,.,.,TRBV20-1
CASSLRARSYNSPLHF,TGTGCCAGCAGCTTAAGAGCCCGGAGCTATAATTCACCCCTCCACTTT,TRBJ1-6,.,few,TRBV7-2